Given below is one T cell receptor (beta chain) in context. No antigen is known for it. Base qualities were left out, and no much larger clone turns up one base away. The CDR3 spans 13 residues, from the cysteine through the phenylalanine. The CDR3 DNA has 39 bases and is translated from base 1. The V end gives up 11 bases and the J end 0 bases, leaving 6 bases in the junction not matched to a gene. The germline V gene provides CDR1 MDHEN and CDR2 SYDVKM. The CDR3 regions of human TCRbeta chains were analyzed by immunosequencing. The original pipeline was this. TCRs in the repertoires were compared against a reference library of SARS-CoV-2-specific TCRs that had been generated with the MIRA antigen-specificity platform. Breadth was defined as the fraction of unique TCRs that were SARS-CoV-2-associated. Depth was defined as the fraction of total T cells that were SARS-CoV-2-associated. Using the MIRA data, every spike-specific TCR was mapped to the spike region that the TCR reacted to and assigned to either a CD4 or a CD8 class. Log10-transformed breadth and depth values were compared by one-way ANOVA with Sidak's multiple comparisons tests. Imported from immuneACCESS, the table was reduced by TCRdb to in-frame sequences with V and J called. These copies leave out some clones; in studies compared against another copy, an unresolved V gene accounts for under half, and the cause of the remainder is not known. That table supplies the V and J calls and clone size; D and trimming were determined from the DNA. The sample includes over 120,000 clones, with roughly 86% observed a single time. The top ten clonotypes cover roughly 5.4% of the sample.

The entry originates in a study of T cell responses to AZD1222 COVID-19 vaccine (TCRdb year 2021). Context from the whole study: TCR sequencing was performed for roughly 250 trial participants, of whom roughly 200 were given two doses of AZD1222 and roughly 25 were given two doses of MenACWY control vaccine. Trial participants were enrolled by age into 18-55, 56-69 and 70-plus year subgroups, with 148, 28 and 57 TCR-sequenced participants respectively. Study-level results and caveats: Participants were mostly white British, with more females than males. The authors suggested clonal diversity may have been underestimated. After two AZD1222 doses, spike-specific TCR breadth and depth were significantly higher than at day 0 and than in MenACWY recipients. Epitopes outside the regions mutated in the B.1.351 and B.1.1.7 variants were reportedly recognized by nearly half of the unique spike-specific TCRs. Because no day 14 peak-response samples were available, the repertoires could be characterized only after the peak T cell response. In the small 56-69-year group, the increase in depth fell short of significance, most likely because of low power. The vaccine-associated CD4 TCRs covered the entire spike protein, and the dominant responses fell in regions 160-218 and 743-854. Only a handful of AZD1222 recipients were SARS-CoV-2 seropositive at baseline, limiting conclusions about previously exposed vaccinees.

The sample's time point label, decoded: about 28 days (+/-7) after the second vaccine dose. The treatment or condition label for this specimen denotes: meningococcal conjugate vaccine given as trial control. Samples from vaccinated people were obtained from the UK trials COV001 and COV002, which included a single-blind randomized controlled phase 2/3 trial of AZD1222 (ChAdOx1 nCoV-19) in healthy adults. For TCRbeta chain sequencing, PBMC samples from trial participants were taken at day 0 and at day 28 after the second dose. Sequenced here: peripheral blood, sampled 28 days after the second dose of the MenACWY control vaccine. The origin of this receptor is an adult who received the MenACWY meningococcal vaccine as a control. This receptor chain uses TRBV28 and TRBJ1-2; the junction holds 7 bases that match TRBD1. The sequence in DNA is TGTGCCGGGGGGGACAGTTCTAACTATGGCTACACCTTC. Its protein product is CAGGDSSNYGYTF.